This T cell receptor beta chain was obtained from a study of Tregs in tolerant kidney transplant recipients. This clone was picked up a small number of times. This CDR3 contains 13 residues. Germline V gives CDR1 ENHRY, CDR2 SYGVKD. V shed 6 bases and J 3 bases; nucleotides not matched to a gene: 4. Repertoires were generated with immunoSEQ multiplex PCR, while TCRdb's copy carries only in-frame clones and drops some. The data show tens of thousands of clones, with about 89% seen just once and about 0.71% held by the top ten. The chain employs TRBV10-3 and TRBJ1-1, with 7 nucleotides matching TRBD1. Material for sequencing was Tregs from blood. The TCR originated in a human donor in good health. In nucleotides, the CDR3 is TGTGCCATCAGGGGGACAGCTGACACTGAAGCTTTCTTT. The encoded protein is CAIRGTADTEAFF.